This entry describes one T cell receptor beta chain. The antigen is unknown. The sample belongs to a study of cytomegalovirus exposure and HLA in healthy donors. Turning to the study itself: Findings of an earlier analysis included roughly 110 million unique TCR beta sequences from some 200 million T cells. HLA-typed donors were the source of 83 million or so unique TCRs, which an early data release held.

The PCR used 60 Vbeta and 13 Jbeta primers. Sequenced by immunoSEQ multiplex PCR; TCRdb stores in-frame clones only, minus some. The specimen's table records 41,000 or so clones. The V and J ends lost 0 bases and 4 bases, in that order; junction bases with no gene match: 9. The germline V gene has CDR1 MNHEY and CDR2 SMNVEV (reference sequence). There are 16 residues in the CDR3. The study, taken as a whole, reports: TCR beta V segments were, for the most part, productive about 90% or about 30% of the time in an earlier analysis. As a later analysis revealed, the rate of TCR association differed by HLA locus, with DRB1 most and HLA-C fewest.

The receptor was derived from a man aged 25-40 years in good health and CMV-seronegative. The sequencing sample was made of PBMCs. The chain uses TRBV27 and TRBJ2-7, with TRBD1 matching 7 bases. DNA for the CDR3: TGTGCCAGCAGTTTATCATCCGGGACAGCGATATACGAGCAGTACTTC. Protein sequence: CASSLSSGTAIYEQYF.